The source of this T cell receptor beta chain is a study of T cells in Graves' hyperthyroidism and ophthalmopathy (dated by TCRdb to the late 2010s). Some background on the complete study: Peripheral blood was sampled at the time of initial diagnosis, prior to any treatment. The roughly 99 discovery patients were divided at random into training and test sets in a 7:3 ratio. A discovery cohort of about a hundred patients, roughly 43 with Graves' ophthalmopathy and over 55 with stable Graves' hyperthyroidism, was used to find distinguishing TCR V-J signatures. According to the paper, TCR Vbeta CDR3 sequencing was carried out on around 140 peripheral blood samples, which came from 40 to 45 ophthalmopathy, approximately 72 hyperthyroidism and approximately 17 progressor patients. Once sampling was done, hyperthyroidism patients were given methimazole at a starting dose of 30 mg daily, whereas ophthalmopathy patients were given high-dose intravenous methylprednisolone. The study also compared thyroid tissue and blood T-cell repertoires from 5 to 7 Graves' hyperthyroidism patients. An independent validation cohort of around 20 hyperthyroidism patients and about 16 patients who later progressed to ophthalmopathy tested prospective prediction of ophthalmopathy.

This clonotype was counted between two and nine times. No cognate antigen has been identified for it. The input lacks base qualities; no much larger clone sits a single base away. Findings and caveats that apply to the study as a whole: Sample size was not statistically predetermined, and blinding of investigators to group allocation was not performed. Most expanded thyroid clonotypes (frequency above 0.001) were also found in blood, which suggests that blood repertoires may mirror thyroid immune responses. A 13 V-J signature model separated ophthalmopathy from stable hyperthyroidism, with 87.88% sensitivity and 81% to 83% specificity in cross-validation and 80%/75% in testing. During validation, the model predicted progression to ophthalmopathy a median of around six months ahead of onset, with more than 55% sensitivity and 72% to 85% specificity.

The TCR beta CDR3 regions were amplified from the RNA transcripts. The TCR CDR3 was subjected to a first round of RT-PCR using the HTBI primer set and the Qiagen OneStep RT-PCR kit. A second multiplex PCR round built the libraries, followed by size selection and purification. Sequencing of the libraries was done on an Illumina HiSeq2000 using paired-end 100 bp reads. In the original analysis: SOAPnuke was used to process the raw data, with reads discarded if the reads contained adapters or uncalled bases, had a mean Phred below 15, or lacked an exact constant-primer or identifier match. COPE v1.2.5 was used to merge the high-quality paired reads, and each unique nucleotide sequence was defined as a clonotype. MiTCR v1.1 was used to align the clonotypes against IMGT TRBV, TRBD and TRBJ reference segments. The analysis included only V-J combinations with a frequency above 0.0001, which together covered over 98% of the repertoires. The TCS score was defined as F50 (clonal expansion) divided by E x V (chaos), with BLOSUM62-based TCRdist calculated between CDR3 peptides within each V-J. Welch's t-statistics and random forest reduced 500 to 550 V-J features to under 15, which were used in a naive Bayes classifier (R e1071). TCRdb passed the public sequencing reads through fastp at Q25 and MiXCR, retaining productive beta sequences. Rows are combined by CDR3 protein, so each entry shows the most common genes and DNA. These V and J calls rely on TCRdb rather than the paper's analysis. This sample comprises a few hundred thousand distinct CDR3 sequences, roughly 16% of them detected only once. The ten top clones hold more than 3% of the sample.

CDR1 and CDR2 (SGHRS, YFSETQ) derive from the germline V gene. CDR3 length: 14 amino acids, cysteine to phenylalanine. The entry retains the CDR3 DNA only, 42 bases that are in frame from base 1. Cut back by 4 bases and 1 base, the V and J ends lie 11 bases apart. Moderately to severely active disease, a Clinical Activity Score of at least 3, a NOSPECS grade of at least 4, and a duration under 3 months were present in ophthalmopathy patients. Any patient with an uncontrolled infection, another autoimmune disease, pregnancy or lactation was excluded. Diagnoses were based on clinical symptoms, serum thyroxine and TRAb, thyroid ultrasound and orbital computed tomography. PBMCs were isolated from around 10 ml of fresh peripheral blood by Ficoll-Paque density gradient centrifugation. Total RNA was extracted using Trizol reagent, and RNA quality was assessed on an Agilent 2100 Bioanalyzer.

The rearranged segments are TRBV5-1 and TRBJ1-1, with no confidently assigned D gene. This receptor was obtained from a woman aged 40 to 50 with Graves' ophthalmopathy. Sequencing was performed on blood. The CDR3 has the sequence CASSPSGSNTEAFF. The DNA is TGCGCCAGCAGCCCCAGCGGGTCGAACACTGAAGCTTTCTTT.